This T cell receptor (beta chain) emerged from a study of beta chain features in type 1 diabetes. Points from the study as a whole: Moderately but significantly shorter TCRB CDR3s were found in Type 1 diabetes patients in all four CD4+ subsets.

Investigators reverse transcribed all isolated RNA, so they sequenced expressed TCRB transcripts. The read count averaged approximately 3.3 million across naive, central memory and regulatory T cell samples. Some clones are missing from TCRdb's copy, which holds only in-frame ones; the method was immunoSEQ multiplex PCR. The table includes more than 95,000 clones, 17% detected once. With respect to this clone: Its antigen is still unknown.

J lost 1 base, V lost 5 bases, and 6 bases had no gene match. The CDR3 runs 15 residues. Germline CDR1 reads SNHLY; CDR2 reads FYNNEI. The genes are TRBV2 and TRBJ2-5, with 8 bases aligning to TRBD2. Material: central memory CD4+ T cells from blood. This sequence was found in a man younger than 30 with type 1 diabetes. CDR3 in amino acids: CASSPASGRQETQYF. The CDR3 DNA is TGTGCCAGCAGTCCAGCTAGCGGGCGCCAAGAGACCCAGTACTTC.